The 25 T cell receptor beta chains listed next were all sequenced from one sample in a study of blood T cells in healthy people across ages (dated by TCRdb to about 2015). The library relied on 5' RACE. The sequencer was an Illumina HiSeq 2500. A second about 7 to 11 cycle PCR used a sample-barcoded 5' primer and a J-beta primer mix. Through fastp at Q25 and MiXCR, TCRdb rebuilt clones from the public reads, retaining in-frame beta chains. Duplicate CDR3 protein sequences are folded into a single record with the most common DNA and genes. The sample has hundreds of thousands of distinct CDR3 sequences on record, 58% of them singletons. The ten largest clones capture 20% to 25% of the sample. Material for sequencing was blood. Every receptor here comes from a man aged 30-40 years in good health.

The CDR3 loop reads CASSLSGGFVDEQFF. The CDR3 region has the DNA TGTGCCAGCAGCTTATCGGGGGGGTTTGTCGATGAGCAGTTCTTC. The genes are TRBV7-2 and TRBJ2-1, with 8 bases lining up with TRBD2. Losses at the gene ends were 2 bases for V and 8 bases for J; bases not matched to a gene: 8. The CDR3 runs to 15 residues. Germline assignment: CDR1 SGHTA and CDR2 FQGNSA. Supplemented by reference TRBV7-2 and TRBJ2-1, the full variable domain reads GAGVSQSPSNKVTEKGKDVELRCDPISGHTALYWYRQSLGQGLEFLIYFQGNSAPDKSGLPSDRFSAERTGGSVSTLTIQRTQQEDSAVYLCASSLSGGFVDEQFFGPGTRLTVL.

Judged by abundance, this clonotype is large. CDR3 nucleotides: TGTGCCAGCAGCTCCACCCGACAGGGAGAGACCCAGTACTTC. Translating it yields CASSSTRQGETQYF. V is TRBV13 and J is TRBJ2-5; 7 bases line up with TRBD1. CDR3 length: 14 amino acids. Per the germline V gene, CDR1 is PRHDT and CDR2 is FYEKMQ (reference sequence). The trim removed 4 bases at V and 4 bases at J, leaving 6 bases unmatched.

The J gene is TRBJ1-2, the V gene TRBV4-3, with D possibly being TRBD1 (5 bases). Between the trimmed V and J ends, which lost 0 bases and 4 bases, there was a span of 12 bases. This CDR3 comprises 15 residues. CDR1 and CDR2 (germline): LGHNA, YSLEER. CDR3: CASSQDSETAYGYTF. The CDR3 bases are TGCGCCAGCAGCCAAGACTCTGAGACAGCCTATGGCTACACCTTC.

This clonotype was detected a few times. The chain is built from TRBV12-3 or TRBV12-4 and TRBJ1-5; 12 nucleotides align to TRBD1. Trimming removed 4 bases from V and 3 bases from J; junction bases left unmatched: 10. There are 18 residues in the CDR3. CDR3 DNA: TGTGCCAGCAGTTCAGGGTGGGGGACAGGGGGCTCCAATCAGCCCCAGCATTTT. This gives the protein CASSSGWGTGGSNQPQHF.

The sample holds a few counts of this clonotype. The chain joins TRBV4-2 to TRBJ1-4; D ambiguous. Germline-derived CDR1 and CDR2 are LGHNA and YNFKEQ. CDR3 size: 17 residues. Trimming cost V 0 bases and J 8 bases, with 19 bases left between them. CDR3 coding DNA: TGTGCCAGCAGCCAAGATCCAGGCAGCTCCCCGGAGGAAAAACTGTTTTTT. Amino acids: CASSQDPGSSPEEKLFF.

This clonotype occurred many times. The chain is built from TRBV9 and TRBJ2-7, with 8 bases aligning to TRBD1. This CDR3 has 14 amino acids. Per germline, CDR1 SGDLS and CDR2 YYNGEE. The trim removed 5 bases at V and 0 bases at J, leaving 4 bases unmatched. CDR3 loop: CASSVTGGSYEQYF. CDR3 coding DNA: TGTGCCAGCAGTGTAACAGGGGGCTCCTACGAGCAGTACTTC.

The chain has TRBV5-1 and TRBJ1-6; the D gene is possibly TRBD1 (5 bases). The length of the CDR3 is 14 residues. V was shortened by 2 bases and J by 7 bases, with 10 bases between the two germline ends. Germline V gene sequence: CDR1 SGHRS, CDR2 YFSETQ. The CDR3 loop reads CASSLQVVNSPLHF. In DNA, the CDR3 is TGCGCCAGCAGCTTACAGGTTGTAAATTCACCCCTCCACTTT.

Concerning this clonotype: The junction does not match germline at one end; this may be a read error. The chain is built from TRBV20-1 and TRBJ2-7; a possible D gene is TRBD2 (5 bases). Germline-derived CDR1 and CDR2 are DFQATT and SNEGSKA (reference sequence). This CDR3 is built from 11 residues. Here the CDR3 reads CGASPVYEQYF. DNA of the CDR3: TGCGGTGCTAGCCCCGTCTACGAGCAGTACTTC.

This clonotype was recorded many times. The J gene is TRBJ2-7, the V gene TRBV20-1, with D perhaps TRBD1 or TRBD2 (5 bases each). CDR3 length: 14 residues. Trimming pared 6 bases from V and 2 bases from J, leaving 17 bases between. Per germline, CDR1 DFQATT and CDR2 SNEGSKA (reference sequence). The CDR3 sequence: CSAAGTGTTYEQYF. The CDR3 DNA reads as TGCAGTGCAGCCGGAACCGGGACGACCTACGAGCAGTACTTC.

This clonotype was detected only a few times. The V call is TRBV29-1, the J call TRBJ1-2, with TRBD1 identical over 7 bases. Germline V gene sequence: CDR1 SQVTM, CDR2 ANQGSEA. This CDR3 is built from 11 residues. The junction had 6 bases not matched to a gene; V was cut back by 7 bases and J by 7 bases. The CDR3 DNA reads as TGCAGCGGCGACAGGGAGTCTGGCTACACCTTC. Protein: CSGDRESGYTF.

The chain is built from TRBV28 and TRBJ1-6, with a weak D call TRBD1 (5 bases). Germline V lookup: CDR1 MDHEN, CDR2 SYDVKM. This CDR3 spans 20 amino acids. V lost 3 bases to trimming and J lost 5 bases, with 26 bases between them. The CDR3 nucleotides are TGTGCCAGCAGTTTCTCATACGAACTTGGGACGACTGATAATAATTCACCCCTCCACTTT. This codes for CASSFSYELGTTDNNSPLHF.

This rearrangement joins TRBV5-1 to TRBJ2-3, with D unresolved. Trimming took off 0 bases at V and 6 bases at J, with 17 bases between the two ends. Germline CDR1 SGHRS, CDR2 YFSETQ. This CDR3 is built from 16 residues. The CDR3 nucleotides are TGCGCCAGCAGCTTGGGGAATGGAGCCTTGGGTGATACGCAGTATTTT. This translates into CASSLGNGALGDTQYF.

The CDR3 coding sequence is TGTGCCAGCAGCCCTGGATGGGGGACTAGCGGGAGTGAGTCCTACAATGAGCAGTTCTTC. This gives the protein CASSPGWGTSGSESYNEQFF. The rearrangement uses TRBV9 and TRBJ2-1; TRBD2 aligns across 14 bases. The CDR3 runs 20 residues. J was trimmed by 1 base and V by 4 bases; bases with no gene match: 13. The germline V gene has CDR1 SGDLS and CDR2 YYNGEE.

The V and J genes are TRBV7-6 and TRBJ2-5; 11 bases map to TRBD2. With 5 bases clipped from V and 1 base from J, the junction kept 3 bases outside the gene matches. Germline-derived CDR1 and CDR2 are SGHVS and FNYEAQ. This CDR3 is built from 15 residues. The CDR3 bases are TGTGCCAGCAGCAATAGCGGGAGGGCCCAAGAGACCCAGTACTTC. Translation gives CASSNSGRAQETQYF.

A few counts support this clonotype. The chain uses TRBV7-2 and TRBJ2-7; 14 bases are shared with TRBD2. V lost 5 bases and J lost 4; bases outside the gene matches: 7. Germline V lookup: CDR1 SGHTA, CDR2 FQGNSA. CDR3 length: 16 amino acids. The CDR3: CASSHPRTSGRYEQYF. CDR3 bases: TGTGCCAGCAGCCACCCCAGGACTAGCGGGAGGTACGAGCAGTACTTC.

This clonotype was detected only once. The V call is TRBV5-1, the J call TRBJ2-1, with 12 bases matching TRBD2. This CDR3 has 16 amino acids. Germline CDR1 is SGHRS and CDR2 is YFSETQ. Trimming took 3 bases from V and 4 from J; bases not matched to a gene: 5. This chain's CDR3 is CASSSTSGGDYNEQFF. The CDR3 coding sequence is TGCGCCAGCAGCTCGACTAGCGGGGGCGATTACAATGAGCAGTTCTTC. Full variable domain (rest looked up from reference TRBV5-1 and TRBJ2-1): KAGVTQTPRYLIKTRGQQVTLSCSPISGHRSVSWYQQTPGQGLQFLFEYFSETQRNKGNFPGRFSGRQFSNSRSEMNVSTLELGDSALYLCASSSTSGGDYNEQFFGPGTRLTVL.

The gene calls are TRBV28 and TRBJ1-5, with 7 nucleotides matching TRBD1. Germline-derived CDR1 and CDR2 are MDHEN and SYDVKM. With 2 bases clipped from V and 4 bases from J, the junction kept 11 bases outside the gene matches. This CDR3 is built from 17 residues. The CDR3 protein is CASSLRQGVLLNQPQHF. CDR3 bases: TGTGCCAGCAGTTTAAGGCAGGGGGTACTACTTAATCAGCCCCAGCATTTT.

This clonotype was seen only a few times. This chain connects TRBV12-3 or TRBV12-4 to TRBJ1-2; unclear D gene. The CDR3 is 14 amino acids. V was cut by 2 bases and J by 4 bases, with 11 bases left in between. Here the CDR3 DNA reads TGTGCCAGCAGTTTATCGGTTGTGAGCTATGGCTACACCTTC. Translation gives CASSLSVVSYGYTF.

This clonotype has a handful of counts. This chain links TRBV6-5 with TRBJ2-5; TRBD1 aligns across 10 bases. The DNA matches TRBJ2-7 better at its end, which makes the J call doubtful. Germline V CDR1 and CDR2: MNHEY, SVGAGI. CDR3 length: 13 amino acids. For the CDR3, the DNA is TGTGCCAGCAGCACCGGGACAGGGGTCGAGCAGTACTTC. Protein product: CASSTGTGVEQYF.

The chain joins TRBV6-5 to TRBJ1-2; 9 nucleotides line up with TRBD1. CDR1 and CDR2 from the germline V gene are MNHEY and SVGAGI. The CDR3 extends over 14 amino acids. Germline trimming cut 8 bases from V and 8 bases from J; bases unmatched to any gene: 12. The CDR3 spells CASARDRDSDGYTF. CDR3 nucleotide sequence: TGTGCCAGCGCCCGGGACAGGGACTCCGACGGCTACACCTTC.

This chain joins TRBV3-1 and TRBJ2-7; D ambiguous. Germline V CDR1 and CDR2: LGHDT, YNNKEL (reference sequence). The V and J ends lost 1 base and 7 bases respectively, with 11 bases between them. The CDR3 has 13 residues. The CDR3 protein is CASSQGWVREQYF. The CDR3 DNA follows: TGTGCCAGCAGCCAAGGGTGGGTACGGGAGCAGTACTTC.

The V and J genes are TRBV30 and TRBJ2-7; 9 bases are a match to TRBD2. V was pared by 4 bases and J by 3 bases, with 1 base of the junction left unmatched. The length of the CDR3 is 12 residues. Germline V gives CDR1 GTSNPN, CDR2 SVGIG (reference sequence). CDR3 DNA sequence: TGTGCCTGGACGACTAGCGGCTACGAGCAGTACTTC. Encoded protein: CAWTTSGYEQYF.

This clonotype has more than one count but fewer than ten. The chain combines TRBV7-2 with TRBJ1-4; D is uncertain. Germline CDR1 is SGHTA and CDR2 is FQGNSA. V lost 0 bases, J lost 0 bases, and 2 bases lay in between. The CDR3 extends over 14 amino acids. The CDR3 protein is CASSLATTNEKLFF. DNA for the CDR3: TGTGCCAGCAGCTTAGCCACAACTAATGAAAAACTGTTTTTT.

The chain employs TRBV29-1 and TRBJ1-2; the D is unclear. With 1 base removed from V and 3 bases from J, the gap between germline ends came to 12 bases. Germline V lookup: CDR1 SQVTM, CDR2 ANQGSEA. This CDR3 spans 14 amino acids. CDR3 sequence: CSVEVTARDYGYTF. DNA of the CDR3: TGCAGCGTTGAAGTCACAGCGAGAGACTATGGCTACACCTTC.

V gene TRBV5-1 combines with J gene TRBJ2-3; TRBD2 matches at 7 bases. J gave up 5 bases and V 3 bases, and 6 bases lay outside the gene matches. Germline V gene lookup returns CDR1 SGHRS and CDR2 YFSETQ. There are 14 residues in the CDR3. DNA for the CDR3: TGCGCCAGCAGCTCCGGACTAGTAGGAGATACGCAGTATTTT. Translated: CASSSGLVGDTQYF.